This T cell receptor beta chain was documented in a study of cytomegalovirus exposure and HLA in healthy donors. V lost 0 bases to trimming and J lost 6 bases, with 16 bases between them. The germline V gene encodes CDR1 SGHRS and CDR2 YFSETQ. CDR3 length equals 15 residues. In the PCR, 60 Vbeta and 13 Jbeta primers were used. Some clones are missing from TCRdb's copy, which holds only in-frame ones; the method was immunoSEQ multiplex PCR. The sample shows about 120,000 clones, 50% to 80% of them seen only once. This clone was counted between two and nine times. The sample consisted of PBMCs. The genes are TRBV5-1 and TRBJ2-7; D is perhaps TRBD2 (5 bases). The sequence was obtained from a woman aged 40-49 years in good health and CMV-seropositive. CDR3 region: CASSLEHGMMGEQYF. The DNA of the CDR3 is TGCGCCAGCAGCTTGGAACACGGGATGATGGGCGAGCAGTACTTC.